The text below deals with one TCR beta chain. As yet, its antigen is unknown. Preparation of the TCRbeta library was carried out with unique molecular identifiers. TCRdb analysed the PCR reads with MiXCR anew, one entry per CDR3 protein. The repertoire has 350,000 to 500,000 distinct CDR3 sequences, 43% of them found once; the top ten carry around 29%. The record originates from a study of T-cell reconstitution after alpha-beta-depleted transplantation in children. Study-level results: In patients about two months after transplant, alpha-beta T cells reportedly arose from several hundred expanded graft clones. T-cell numbers and diversity one year post-transplant derived largely from freshly generated T cells. The high TCRbeta diversity at day 60 in some patients came from surviving recipient T cells and thymic progenitors.

Germline CDR1 reads SGHRS; CDR2 reads YFSETQ. The CDR3 runs to 15 residues. V was clipped by 4 bases and J by 3 bases; unmatched bases: 6. The receptor's source is a girl aged 2-10 years with aplastic anemia, due to receive a stem cell transplant. Sequenced here: PBMCs, sampled before TCRalphabeta/CD19-depleted stem cell transplant. This chain links TRBV5-1 with TRBJ2-7; 11 bases agree with TRBD1. CDR3 nucleotide sequence: TGCGCCAGCAGCCGCCGGGACAGGGGGTTCTACGAGCAGTACTTC. It yields the protein CASSRRDRGFYEQYF.